Reported below is one T cell receptor beta chain. The antigen is unknown. The sample belongs to a study of response to subunit inactivated influenza vaccine. The CDR3 loop spans 15 amino acids. Trimming removed 0 bases at V and 8 bases at J, with 17 bases between. The germline gives CDR1 DFQATT, CDR2 SNEGSKA (reference sequence). Each CDR3 protein gets one entry after TCRdb re-called the RT-PCR reads with MiXCR. The table has roughly 700,000 distinct CDR3 sequences, about 15% seen once. General observations from the study: It was suggested by the authors that few new T cells are recruited by each seasonal influenza vaccination.

The chain is built from TRBV20-1 and TRBJ2-1; no clear D. Material: PBMCs from blood, obtained less than 15 days before vaccination. The sequence derives from a man over 45 who received an inactivated influenza vaccine. CDR3 nucleotide sequence: TGCAGTGCTAGAGATATAAGGGAAGTAAGCCATGAGCAGTTCTTC. This sequence encodes CSARDIREVSHEQFF.